The clone carrying this TCR beta chain was observed a single time. Its matching antigen is unknown. TCRdb's table, derived via immunoSEQ multiplex PCR, lists solely in-frame clones and lacks some. The sample shows 150,000 to 200,000 clones, roughly nine tenths of them seen only once. This specimen belongs to a study of T cell responses to AZD1222 COVID-19 vaccine. General study findings and limits: Repertoire sampling happened only post peak T cell response. Regions left unmutated in variants are reportedly the target of nearly half of spike-specific TCRs. Donors skewed white British and female; clonal diversity was possibly underestimated.

V dropped 1 base and J dropped 4; count of bases not matched to a gene: 3. The CDR3 has 16 residues. Germline V gene lookup returns CDR1 SEHNR and CDR2 FQNEAQ (reference sequence). The material sequenced was peripheral blood, taken 28 days after the second AZD1222 dose. The chain recombines TRBV7-9 with TRBJ2-2; 10 bases line up with TRBD2. The TCR was taken from an adult who received the AZD1222 COVID-19 vaccine. CDR3 in DNA: TGTGCCAGCAGCTTAGTTAGCGGGAGGCCCACCGGGGAGCTGTTTTTT. This codes for CASSLVSGRPTGELFF.